These 9 T cell receptor beta chains share one sample of origin, sequenced in a study of shared clonotypes between healthy human individuals. The method was immunoSEQ multiplex PCR; TCRdb's version includes in-frame clones alone and lacks a portion of them. The sample comprises about 490,000 clones, 65% to 80% of which are singletons, and 9.5% to 15% rests with the top ten. Source material: PBMCs. These receptors were collected from a woman aged 40 to 55 in good health. Some clones in this sample may be carry-over from other donors' samples.

The chain is built from TRBV28 and TRBJ2-7; 9 bases map to TRBD2. CDR1 and CDR2 (germline): MDHEN, SYDVKM. V lost 8 bases to trimming and J lost 2 bases; unmatched junction nucleotides: 7. The CDR3 totals 14 residues. Here the CDR3 reads CASLSGGATYEQYF. Here the CDR3 DNA reads TGTGCCAGCCTTAGCGGGGGTGCGACCTACGAGCAGTACTTC.

This clone was seen a few times. This chain links TRBV27 with TRBJ1-5; D possibly corresponds to TRBD1 (6 bases). V shed 2 bases and J shed 7 bases, with 12 bases lying between them. Germline CDR1 MNHEY, CDR2 SMNVEV (reference sequence). The CDR3 runs 14 residues. In DNA form, the CDR3 reads TGTGCCAGCAGTTTACGGGGGGCTGGGCAGCCCCAGCATTTT. This gives the protein CASSLRGAGQPQHF.

This clone has only one observation. This chain uses TRBV19 with TRBJ2-3, with 9 bases aligning to TRBD2. The CDR3 consists of 16 residues. The V gene end was trimmed by 5 bases and the J gene end by 6 bases; junction bases not matched to a gene: 12. Germline values: CDR1 LNHDA, CDR2 SQIVND (reference sequence). The CDR3: CASSPQGTSYVDTQYF. The CDR3 DNA is TGTGCCAGTAGTCCGCAGGGGACTAGCTATGTGGATACGCAGTATTTT.

The chain is built from TRBV15 and TRBJ1-1; D is unclear. The CDR3 sequence is 13 residues long. Per germline, CDR1 LNHNV and CDR2 YYDKDF (reference sequence). Trimming cost V 0 bases and J 6 bases, with 8 bases left between them. CDR3 DNA sequence: TGTGCCACCAGCAGAGATAACGGGGCTGAAGCTTTCTTT. It encodes CATSRDNGAEAFF.

The CDR3 nucleotides read TGCGCCAGCAGCTCACGACTAGCGGGAGACGAGCAGTACTTC. It translates to CASSSRLAGDEQYF. The chain recombines TRBV4-1 with TRBJ2-7; 12 nucleotides agree with TRBD2. Germline assignment: CDR1 MGHRA and CDR2 YSYEKL. This CDR3 has 14 amino acids. V was clipped by 5 bases and J by 5 bases; unmatched bases: 4.

Only a few counts were recorded for this clone. This chain joins TRBV7-2 and TRBJ1-6, with a possible D match to TRBD1 (6 bases). The CDR3 runs to 15 residues. Between the trimmed V and J ends, which lost 2 bases and 8 bases, there was a span of 13 bases. Germline V CDR1 and CDR2: SGHTA, FQGNSA. This chain's CDR3 is CASSLQGLGYSPLHF. The CDR3 nucleotides are TGTGCCAGCAGCTTACAGGGGTTGGGTTATTCACCCCTCCACTTT.

The chain uses TRBV2 and TRBJ2-3, with TRBD2 as a possible D gene (6 bases). V lost 7 bases and J lost 0, with 11 bases in between. The CDR3 is made up of 14 amino acids. Germline V lookup: CDR1 SNHLY, CDR2 FYNNEI. The CDR3 sequence is CASIAEISTDTQYF. The CDR3 DNA is TGTGCCAGCATAGCGGAGATTAGCACAGATACGCAGTATTTT.

The CDR3 sequence is CASSIAMASRTSGSWQFF. The DNA of the CDR3 is TGTGCCAGTAGTATAGCAATGGCCAGCCGGACTAGCGGGAGTTGGCAGTTCTTC. The gene calls are TRBV19 and TRBJ2-1; 13 positions agree with TRBD2. Germline loops: CDR1 LNHDA, CDR2 SQIVND (reference sequence). This CDR3 region has 18 residues. J was trimmed by 12 bases and V by 1 base; bases with no gene match: 15.

The chain recombines TRBV7-9 with TRBJ2-7; a weak D match, TRBD2 (7 bases). Trimming shortened V by 1 base and J by 4 bases, and 14 bases separated the two germline ends. The CDR3 length is 15 residues. CDR1 and CDR2 from the germline V gene are SEHNR and FQNEAQ (reference sequence). Here the CDR3 reads CASSLDRGAVYEQYF. CDR3 bases: TGTGCCAGCAGCTTAGATCGGGGGGCGGTTTACGAGCAGTACTTC.